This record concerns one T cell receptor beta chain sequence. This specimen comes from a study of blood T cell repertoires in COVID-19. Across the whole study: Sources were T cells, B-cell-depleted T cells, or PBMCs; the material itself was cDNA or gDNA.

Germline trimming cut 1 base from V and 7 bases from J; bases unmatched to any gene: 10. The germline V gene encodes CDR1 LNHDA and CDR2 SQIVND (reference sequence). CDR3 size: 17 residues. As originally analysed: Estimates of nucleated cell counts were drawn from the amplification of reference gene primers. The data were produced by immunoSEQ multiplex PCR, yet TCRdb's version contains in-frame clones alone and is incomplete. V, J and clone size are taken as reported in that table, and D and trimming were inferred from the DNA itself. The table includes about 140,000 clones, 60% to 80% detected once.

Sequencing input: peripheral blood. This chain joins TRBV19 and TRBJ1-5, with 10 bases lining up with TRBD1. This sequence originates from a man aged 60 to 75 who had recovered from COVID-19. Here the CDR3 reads CASSIAPAGTGAQPQHF. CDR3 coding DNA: TGTGCCAGTAGTATAGCCCCCGCCGGGACAGGGGCCCAGCCCCAGCATTTT.